The entry that follows covers one TCR beta chain sequence. Which antigen it targets is not known. V loses 6 bases, J loses 4 bases, and the germline ends lie 18 bases apart. Taken from the germline V gene (reference sequence), the CDR1 and CDR2 loops are MNHEY and SMNVEV. Inclusive of the bounding cysteine and phenylalanine, the CDR3 is 15 residues long. Just CDR3 DNA is preserved here, 45 bases in frame from base 1. The entry originates in a study of cytomegalovirus exposure and HLA in healthy donors (dated by TCRdb to 2017 to 2019). Some background on the complete study: An earlier analysis of under 600 of the donors reported roughly 270 Gb of sequence data and around 110 million unique TCR beta sequences from 150 million to 200 million T cells. In the later analysis, no new phenotypic data were used to find candidate immune exposures; instead, reliance was placed on TCR beta sequences and their occurrence across donors. About five DR-DQ haplotypes were treated as single units for association and clustering because of strong linkage in the cohort. Using immunosequencing, the study profiled T cell repertoires from 640 or so subjects and related those repertoires to cytomegalovirus serostatus. The aim of the study was to test whether cataloging public T cell receptors could identify signatures of past pathogen exposure. Donor age, sex, ethnicity and CMV serostatus were compiled together with the repertoire data. An early release covering approximately 600 HLA-typed donors comprised around 300 gigabases of sequencing data and around 85 million unique TCR sequences. An earlier analysis of around 540 of the donors applied high-throughput TCR beta sequencing to assess whether each TCR beta V gene segment acted as functional or pseudogenic. Among 398 genotyped donors of the cohort, an average of around 220,000 unique TCR beta nucleotide sequences was sequenced per donor, of which 15% to 20% were non-productive. Class I and class II HLA loci were covered by the typing at four-digit resolution. Genome-wide SNP genotypes for about 65% of the 666 donors were used in a later genetic analysis, which treated that subset as a discovery cohort. A later analysis re-examined previously published TCR beta repertoires from about 700 donors and added high-resolution HLA genotyping to investigate patterns of TCR occurrence. Along with the approximately 700-subject first cohort, a separate validation cohort of over 90 different subjects was used. Of the 398 genotyped donors, around 81% fell in the genetic ancestry cluster associated with self-reported Caucasian donors. To predict cytomegalovirus infection status, the study combined high-throughput TCR immunosequencing, statistical association of individual TCRs with disease status, and machine learning. Every discovery cohort repertoire had been produced on one sequencing platform. Typing coverage varied by locus: roughly 629-630 donors for A, B, C, DRB1 and DQB1; 522 for DQA1; about 600 for DPA1; about 450 for DPB1. Points the paper makes about the study in general: The study gave a list of about 150 TCR beta chains associated with cytomegalovirus. Because some donors lacked HLA typing at each locus, the association tests relied only on the typed subset. Because the 87-base-pair reads could not distinguish some IMGT-functional V segments, including TRBV6-2 and TRBV6-3, those segments were excluded. It was suggested by the authors that the approach could potentially be generalized to other disease states and immunological phenotypes. A group of highly shared sequence variants was considered likely to be a technical artifact of the sequencing pipeline. V-gene and J-gene trimming of TCR beta chains was associated with a missense DCLRE1C variant in a later genetic analysis, and the association was replicated in an independent cohort. Cytomegalovirus status was reported to be diagnosed by the classifier with high specificity and sensitivity in both the original and validation cohorts. Specific HLA alleles were associated with about 17,000 TCR beta sequences at a false discovery rate of 0.05 in a later analysis. When HLA alleles, especially DR and DQ, strongly co-occurred, attributing TCR associations to individual alleles was difficult. The earlier analysis of approximately 590 of the donors excluded 15 to 20 rarely observed V segments, including chromosome 9 orphons, because counts were too low. An earlier analysis of some 590 of the donors showed that most TCR beta V segments appeared in productive rearrangements either about 87% or about 30% of the time, which broadly matched IMGT annotations. Only TCR beta chains were sequenced in this cohort, and the absence of alpha or paired-chain data limited detectable features. In a later analysis, most CMV-associated TCR beta chains were found to appear HLA-restricted, with HLA associations seemingly driven largely by CMV exposure. A later analysis found that HLA-associated TCR beta chains were more clonally expanded and had lower generation probabilities than equally common non-associated chains. In vitro tests confirmed that a few of the cytomegalovirus-associated TCR beta chains recognize cytomegalovirus antigens. CMV serostatus was the only immune exposure information available for the cohort. In a later analysis, the rate of TCR association differed among HLA loci, with DRB1 alleles having the most associated TCRs and HLA-C alleles having the fewest. Linkage disequilibrium might explain the correlated functional status among segregating V segments, but an unknown experimental factor could not be excluded. In a later genetic analysis, fewer N-insertions in productive TCRs were reported among donors in an Asian-associated ancestry cluster than the roughly 700-donor mean. Presence/absence analyses assumed roughly uniform sequencing depth across donors, an assumption that may not hold. A later analysis reported that several top co-occurrence clusters appeared linked to parvovirus B19, influenza, CMV and Epstein-Barr virus. A further reported finding was that TCR beta sequences accurately predicted the HLA-A and HLA-B alleles for most subjects in the first cohort. Most TCR sequences were observed very rarely across donors, whereas some public TCRs were present in many individuals.

The cohort was made up of 666 healthy bone marrow donors. Cohort members were all nominally healthy when sampled, although unrecorded immune exposures were likely present. The donor tested CMV seronegative, placing the donor among the 352 seronegative members of the cohort. Every donor gave a peripheral blood sample, and the peripheral blood mononuclear cells from that sample were used for TCR beta sequencing. Genomic DNA extraction from the blood cell samples was performed with the Qiagen DNeasy Blood Extraction Kit. Library preparation was by the immunoSEQ multiplex PCR assay. A mixture of 60 forward primers for TCR Vbeta segments and 13 reverse primers for TCR Jbeta segments was used in the multiplex PCR. The CDR3 region of rearranged TCR beta genes was amplified from genomic DNA with a multiplex PCR assay. On the Illumina HiSeq System, the amplified TCR beta libraries were sequenced as 87-base-pair reads. As for the original processing: A later analysis counted about 80 million unique TCR beta chains across the 600 to 850 repertoires, and roughly 11 million of these chains were shared by at least two donors. Raw reads were error-corrected and collapsed into unique sequences by a nearest-neighbor algorithm in which closely related sequences were merged to remove PCR and sequencing errors. Alignment of CDR3 sequences to IMGT reference sequences was used to assign V, D and J gene segments. For a sequence to be retained, a match of at least six nucleotides to both a V gene segment and a J gene segment was required. A rearrangement was called productive if the CDR3 had no stop codons and remained in frame with V and J, and every other rearrangement was called non-productive. CDR3 was defined by IMGT convention, running from the second conserved V-encoded cysteine to the conserved J-encoded phenylalanine. In an earlier analysis of approximately 590 of the donors, sequences lacking an unambiguous match to a single V gene segment were excluded. An earlier analysis of fewer than 750 of the donors called V segments functional above 56.7% productive rearrangements and segregating when the between-donor standard deviation exceeded 5%. A statistical classification framework was built for diagnosing cytomegalovirus status from the catalog of TCR beta chain sequences. In a later analysis, TCR nucleotide sequences were compared against IMGT/GENE-DB human TR gene sequences so that V and J genes could be assigned. Using the TCRdist pipeline, a later analysis assigned CDR3 sequences along with most-parsimonious VDJ recombination scenarios. A later analysis defined each TCR beta chain by its CDR3 amino acid sequence plus V-gene family, and excluded reads lacking a unique V-gene family. In a later analysis, around 650 highly shared, low-generation-probability nucleotide sequences were removed to address suspected cross-contamination and a sequencing artifact. A later analysis calculated a clonal expansion index for each public chain from normalized within-repertoire ranks of inferred template counts. Generation probabilities in a later analysis came from a VDJ recombination model fitted to out-of-frame rearrangements, and those results were checked against IGoR. In a later analysis, TCR-TCR, TCR-HLA and TCR-CMV co-occurrence was scored with hypergeometric tests, and a repertoire-size bias correction was applied to TCR pairs. False discovery rates were estimated in a later analysis by permuting HLA or CMV assignments 20 times. A later analysis grouped co-occurring TCRs with DBSCAN, adding TCRdist sequence similarity when clustering within HLA-allele-positive subsets. Co-occurrence clustering excluded repertoires with fewer than 30,000 or more than 120,000 public chains, plus five with anomalous nucleotide sharing. In its TCRdb copy, this immuneACCESS table keeps in-frame sequences only and misses some clones. Where compared with another copy, unresolved V genes explain less than half of these, and the others have no known cause. Clone size and the V and J calls come from that table; the DNA yielded D and trimming. Per the sample table, the count is 56,000 or so clones. The ten top clones hold 2% to 2.5% of the sample.

The specimen sequenced was PBMCs. This TCR derives from a female donor in good health and CMV-seronegative. The sequence links TRBV27 to TRBJ1-2, with a weak D call of TRBD1 (5 bases match). The nucleotides read TGTGCCAGCAGGACCTCGGGGGTATCCACCTATGGCTACACCTTC. Translated, this is CASRTSGVSTYGYTF.